This TCR beta chain was recorded in a study of T cell repertoires in aging, cancer and after chemotherapy. Study-wide results and caveats: In healthy donors, age-related TCR diversity loss mainly reflected lost richness. Rebound thymic output was suggested by rising median generation probability during chemotherapy in each cancer cohort.

Peripheral blood genomic DNA, not sorted cells or RNA, was the template. TRB rearrangements spanning V, D and J were amplified using mixed TRB-A/B primers. TCRdb reanalysed the multiplex PCR reads using MiXCR and keeps one entry per CDR3 protein. The sample contains nearly 1,500 distinct CDR3 sequences, 39% of which appear only once. Germline V CDR1 and CDR2: SGHTA, FQGNSA. The germline V and J ends were trimmed by 3 bases and 4 bases, with 13 bases remaining between them. The CDR3 runs to 15 residues. About this clonotype itself: Antigen: not known.

The chain couples TRBV7-2 to TRBJ2-1; D is undetermined. The receptor was derived from a human donor with a solid tumor. Sequencing was performed on blood. In DNA form, the CDR3 reads TGTGCCAGCAGCTTTAGGACCATGGTATACAATGAGCAGTTCTTC. Its protein is CASSFRTMVYNEQFF.